Listed below are T cell receptor beta chains from one sample, sequenced in a study of beta chain features in type 1 diabetes. TCRdb's table, derived via immunoSEQ multiplex PCR, lists solely in-frame clones and lacks some. Of about half a million clones detected, around 10% appear once; the ten largest clones hold about 0.042%. Specimen: naive CD4+ T cells from blood. The source of these receptors is a woman aged 18-29 years in good health. Both conserved end residues are part of each CDR3. The D gene is left open where the match is weak. For some rows the clone size is stated as once, few or many, or as a class when expanded; others skip it.

size,D,J,V,CDR3,DNA
few,TRBD2,TRBJ2-5,TRBV19,CASSIMGPTGGSGETQYF,TGTGCCAGTAGTATAATGGGCCCGACGGGCGGGAGTGGAGAGACCCAGTACTTC
few,-,TRBJ1-3,TRBV19,CASKRDRSGNTIYF,TGTGCCAGTAAGCGGGACCGCTCTGGAAACACCATATATTTT
-,TRBD1,TRBJ2-5,TRBV19,CASSIRDRASRETQYF,TGTGCCAGTAGTATTAGGGACAGGGCCAGTCGGGAGACCCAGTACTTC
few,TRBD2,TRBJ2-5,TRBV7-6,CASSYSGGEETQYF,TGTGCCAGCAGTTATAGCGGGGGGGAAGAGACCCAGTACTTC
-,TRBD1,TRBJ1-2,TRBV9,CASSAGTGDNYGYTF,TGTGCCAGCAGCGCCGGGACAGGAGATAACTATGGCTACACCTTC
few,-,TRBJ2-5,TRBV7-9,CASSNQETQYF,TGTGCCAGCAGCAACCAAGAGACCCAGTACTTC
few,TRBD2,TRBJ2-3,TRBV5-4,CASSRTSGATSTDTQYF,TGTGCCAGCAGCCGAACTAGCGGGGCTACTAGCACAGATACGCAGTATTTT
few,TRBD2,TRBJ2-3,TRBV6-6,CASSLGTSSTDTQYF,TGTGCCAGCAGTCTCGGGACTAGCAGCACAGATACGCAGTATTTT
many,-,TRBJ2-1,TRBV28,CASSSSASAQFF,TGTGCCAGCAGTTCCTCCGCGAGTGCGCAGTTCTTC
-,TRBD1,TRBJ1-1,TRBV27,CASSLGQGVEAFF,TGTGCCAGCAGTTTGGGACAGGGAGTTGAAGCTTTCTTT
few,TRBD2,TRBJ2-1,TRBV10-3,CAISVQAGGTGNEQFF,TGTGCCATCAGTGTACAAGCGGGAGGGACTGGCAATGAGCAGTTCTTC
few,-,TRBJ1-2,TRBV5-1,CASSPEGREGYTF,TGCGCCAGCAGCCCAGAGGGGAGAGAGGGCTACACCTTC
few,-,TRBJ1-5,TRBV7-2,CASSKGPTTSNRPQHF,TGTGCCAGCAGCAAGGGGCCTACAACGTCCAATCGGCCCCAGCATTTT
-,-,TRBJ2-5,TRBV4-2,CASSRTPGQETQYF,TGTGCCAGCAGCCGAACCCCGGGACAAGAGACCCAGTACTTC
-,-,TRBJ2-1,TRBV6-1,CASSWDPRTYNEQFF,TGTGCCAGCTCCTGGGACCCCCGGACCTACAATGAGCAGTTCTTC
-,-,TRBJ1-1,TRBV4-1,CASSQRNGLGKAFF,TGCGCCAGCAGCCAAAGAAACGGTTTAGGTAAAGCTTTCTTT
few,TRBD1,TRBJ2-1,TRBV10-3,CAISPGQGFHEQFF,TGTGCCATCAGTCCGGGACAGGGGTTCCATGAGCAGTTCTTC
-,-,TRBJ1-4,TRBV29-1,CSVEVARRKLFF,TGCAGCGTTGAAGTCGCCAGAAGAAAACTGTTTTTT
few,-,TRBJ2-3,TRBV6-6,CASRRGNTDTQYF,TGTGCCAGCAGACGAGGGAACACAGATACGCAGTATTTT
-,-,TRBJ2-2,TRBV5-1,CASSLVQNTGELFF,TGCGCCAGCAGCTTGGTACAGAACACCGGGGAGCTGTTTTTT
few,-,TRBJ1-1,TRBV4-1,CASSQDAAGEAFF,TGCGCCAGCAGCCAAGATGCTGCCGGGGAAGCTTTCTTT
once,-,TRBJ1-2,TRBV27,CASSFIARARTNYGYTF,TGTGCCAGCAGTTTTATCGCCCGAGCCCGCACTAACTATGGCTACACCTTC
-,-,TRBJ2-6,TRBV6-5,CASSYGAAGANVLTF,TGTGCCAGCAGTTACGGGGCAGCTGGGGCCAACGTCCTGACTTTC
-,-,TRBJ1-6,TRBV28,CASSLNSPLHF,TGTGCCAGCAGTTTGAATTCACCCCTCCACTTT
-,-,TRBJ1-6,TRBV9,CASSVGGGNSPLHF,TGTGCCAGCAGCGTAGGAGGCGGTAATTCACCCCTCCACTTT
once,-,TRBJ2-2,TRBV11-2,CASGTAWGSELFF,TGTGCCAGCGGGACCGCGTGGGGATCGGAGCTGTTTTTT
-,-,TRBJ2-3,TRBV10-3,CAIKKQAGGPTDTQYF,TGTGCCATCAAAAAACAGGCTGGGGGCCCCACAGATACGCAGTATTTT
-,-,TRBJ2-7,TRBV30,CAWSWGAGDYEQYF,TGTGCCTGGAGTTGGGGGGCAGGTGACTACGAGCAGTACTTC
few,-,TRBJ1-1,TRBV29-1,CSVGRVLSTEAFF,TGCAGCGTTGGCAGGGTCTTGAGCACTGAAGCTTTCTTT
few,-,TRBJ2-5,TRBV7-8,CASSLGRGETQYF,TGTGCCAGCAGCTTAGGTCGGGGGGAGACCCAGTACTTC
-,TRBD1,TRBJ2-2,TRBV7-2,CASSLWDRVTGELFF,TGTGCCAGCAGCTTGTGGGACAGGGTTACCGGGGAGCTGTTTTTT